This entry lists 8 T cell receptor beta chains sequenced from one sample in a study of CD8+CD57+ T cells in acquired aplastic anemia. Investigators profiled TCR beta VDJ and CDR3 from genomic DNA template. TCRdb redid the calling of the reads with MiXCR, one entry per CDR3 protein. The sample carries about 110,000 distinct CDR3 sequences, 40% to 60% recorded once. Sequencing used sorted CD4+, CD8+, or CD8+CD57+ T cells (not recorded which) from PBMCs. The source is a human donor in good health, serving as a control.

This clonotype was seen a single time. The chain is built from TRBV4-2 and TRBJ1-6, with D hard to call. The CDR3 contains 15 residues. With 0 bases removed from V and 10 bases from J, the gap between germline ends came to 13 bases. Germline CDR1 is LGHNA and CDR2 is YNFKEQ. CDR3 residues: CASSQDQSGRSPLHF. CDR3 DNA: TGTGCCAGCAGCCAAGACCAGAGCGGACGGTCACCCCTCCACTTT.

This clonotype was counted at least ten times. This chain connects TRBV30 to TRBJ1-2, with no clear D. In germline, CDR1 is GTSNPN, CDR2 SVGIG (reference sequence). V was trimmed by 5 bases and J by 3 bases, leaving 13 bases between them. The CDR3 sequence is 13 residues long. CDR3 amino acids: CAWDGASYYGYTF. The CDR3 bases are TGTGCCTGGGACGGCGCCTCTTACTATGGCTACACCTTC.

CDR3 in amino acids: CASSLQSSAIEQFF. The CDR3 nucleotides read TGTGCCAGCAGTTTACAGTCTAGCGCCATTGAGCAGTTCTTC. This chain joins TRBV12-3 or TRBV12-4 and TRBJ2-1; the D gene is possibly TRBD2 (6 bases). The CDR3 sequence is 14 residues long. The ends were cut back, 2 bases at V and 9 bases at J, with 14 bases in the middle.

CDR3 residues: CSARTGREYEQYF. CDR3 coding DNA: TGCAGTGCGCGGACAGGGCGAGAATACGAGCAGTACTTC. The chain recombines TRBV20-1 with TRBJ2-7; 8 bases align to TRBD1. V dropped 6 bases and J dropped 4; count of bases not matched to a gene: 8. Germline CDR1 DFQATT, CDR2 SNEGSKA (reference sequence). CDR3 length: 13 amino acids.

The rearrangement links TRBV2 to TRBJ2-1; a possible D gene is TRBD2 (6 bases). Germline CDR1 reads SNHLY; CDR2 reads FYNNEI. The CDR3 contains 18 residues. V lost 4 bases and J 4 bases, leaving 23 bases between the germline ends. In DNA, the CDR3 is TGTGCCAGCAGTGGCGGACCCCTGGGTAGCGGCAAATACAATGAGCAGTTCTTC. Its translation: CASSGGPLGSGKYNEQFF.

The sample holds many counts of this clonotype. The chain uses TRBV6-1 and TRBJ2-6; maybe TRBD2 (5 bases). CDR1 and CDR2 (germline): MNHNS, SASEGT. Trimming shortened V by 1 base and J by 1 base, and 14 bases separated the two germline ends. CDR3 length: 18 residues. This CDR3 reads CASSEEKGSFSGANVLTF. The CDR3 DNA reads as TGTGCCAGCAGTGAAGAGAAAGGGAGCTTTTCTGGGGCCAACGTCCTGACTTTC.

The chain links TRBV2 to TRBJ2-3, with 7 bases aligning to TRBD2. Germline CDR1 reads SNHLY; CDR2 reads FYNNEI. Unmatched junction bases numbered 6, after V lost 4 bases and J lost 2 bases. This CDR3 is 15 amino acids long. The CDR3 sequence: CASSGGGGYTDTQYF. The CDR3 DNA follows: TGTGCCAGCAGTGGTGGCGGGGGTTACACAGATACGCAGTATTTT. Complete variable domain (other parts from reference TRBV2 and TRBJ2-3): EPEVTQTPSHQVTQMGQEVILRCVPISNHLYFYWYRQILGQKVEFLVSFYNNEISEKSEIFDDQFSVERPDGSNFTLKIRSTKLEDSAMYFCASSGGGGYTDTQYFGPGTRLTVL.

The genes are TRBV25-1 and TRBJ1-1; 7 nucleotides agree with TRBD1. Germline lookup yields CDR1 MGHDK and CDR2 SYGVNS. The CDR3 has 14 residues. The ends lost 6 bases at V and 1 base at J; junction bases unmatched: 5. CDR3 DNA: TGTGCCAGCAGGGCAGGGGGTCGGAACACTGAAGCTTTCTTT. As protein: CASRAGGRNTEAFF. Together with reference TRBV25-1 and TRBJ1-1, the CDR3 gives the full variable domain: EADIYQTPRYLVIGTGKKITLECSQTMGHDKMYWYQQDPGMELHLIHYSYGVNSTEKGDLSSESTVSRIRTEHFPLTLESARPSHTSQYLCASRAGGRNTEAFFGQGTRLTVV.